These 3 T cell receptor beta chains were sequenced from one sample in a study of a mutant IDH1 vaccine in newly diagnosed glioma. Generated by immunoSEQ multiplex PCR, the TCRdb table keeps only in-frame clones and is missing some. The profile shows about 54,000 clones, around 84% of them singletons. The time point is: week 35, safety follow-up. Mutant IDH1 20-mer peptide, at 300 ug, made up each vaccine dose, with topical imiquimod. These TCRs' antigens remain unknown. The sequenced sample was PBMCs, obtained from a glioma patient whose treatment included an IDH1 peptide vaccine. These receptors were taken from a woman between 18 and 29 years old with glioma.

The CDR3 sequence is CASSLSTGEETQYF. The CDR3, as DNA: TGTGCCAGCAGTTTATCGACGGGAGAAGAGACCCAGTACTTC. The chain carries TRBV27 and TRBJ2-5, with a possible D match to TRBD2 (6 bases). With 0 bases removed from V and 3 bases from J, the gap between germline ends came to 8 bases. The germline V gene has CDR1 MNHEY and CDR2 SMNVEV (reference sequence). The CDR3 sequence is 14 residues long.

The V call is TRBV9, the J call TRBJ1-2; D is uncertain. Trimming pared 4 bases from V and 4 bases from J, leaving 26 bases between. Germline V gene data show CDR1 as SGDLS and CDR2 as YYNGEE. The length of the CDR3 is 18 residues. The CDR3 reads CASSHSTGLRGELYGYTF. CDR3 DNA sequence: TGTGCCAGCAGCCATAGCACCGGCCTCAGAGGAGAACTCTATGGCTACACCTTC.

The chain couples TRBV5-1 to TRBJ2-7; possibly TRBD2 for D (5 bases). The CDR3 has 15 residues. The germline CDR1 and CDR2 sequences are SGHRS and YFSETQ. Trimming took off 5 bases at V and 3 bases at J, with 18 bases between the two ends. The CDR3 sequence is CASRRGLQLDYEQYF. CDR3 nucleotides: TGCGCCAGCAGACGAGGACTGCAGCTAGACTACGAGCAGTACTTC.